This T cell receptor beta chain was captured by sequencing in a study of T cells in Graves' hyperthyroidism and ophthalmopathy. Across the whole study: Blood from the periphery was taken at initial diagnosis, before any treatment.

Amplification targeted TCR beta CDR3 regions from RNA transcripts. The HTBI primer set drove a first-round RT-PCR of the TCR CDR3. Each CDR3 protein gets one entry after TCRdb re-called the multiplex PCR reads with MiXCR. The sample shows some 340,000 distinct CDR3 sequences, roughly an eighth of them seen only once. Findings and limits, study-wide: The blood repertoire included most of the expanded thyroid clonotypes above 0.001.

As concerns this clonotype: Its antigen is not identified.

Duration under 3 months, a NOSPECS grade of at least 4, and a Clinical Activity Score of at least 3 characterized the ophthalmopathy patients. CDR1 and CDR2 from the germline V gene are SNHLY and FYNNEI. The V and J ends lost 6 bases and 4 bases respectively, with 12 bases between them. The length of the CDR3 is 13 residues. The sequence came from a woman in her thirties or forties with Graves' ophthalmopathy. This sequence joins TRBV2 and TRBJ1-2, with D unresolved. Sequenced input: blood. The CDR3 loop is CASSENTAYGYTF. In DNA form, the CDR3 reads TGTGCCAGCAGCGAAAATACAGCCTATGGCTACACCTTC.